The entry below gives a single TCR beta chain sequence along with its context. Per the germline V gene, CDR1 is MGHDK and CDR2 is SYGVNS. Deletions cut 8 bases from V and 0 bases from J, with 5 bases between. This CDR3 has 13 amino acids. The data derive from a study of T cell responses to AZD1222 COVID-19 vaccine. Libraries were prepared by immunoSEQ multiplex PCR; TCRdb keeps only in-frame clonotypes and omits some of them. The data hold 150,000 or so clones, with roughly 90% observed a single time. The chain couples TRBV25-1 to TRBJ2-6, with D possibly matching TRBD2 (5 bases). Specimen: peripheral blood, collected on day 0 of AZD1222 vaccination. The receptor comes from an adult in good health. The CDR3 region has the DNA TGTGCCAGCGGAGGCTCTGGGGCCAACGTCCTGACTTTC. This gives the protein CASGGSGANVLTF.